A selection of T cell receptor beta chains follows, all from one sample in a study of CD8 T cells in ankylosing spondylitis. TCRdb analysed the 5' RACE reads with MiXCR anew, one entry per CDR3 protein. The sample lists 25,000 to 30,000 distinct CDR3 sequences; 6.5% to 9% were seen once. The sample was blood. The receptors derive from a male donor with ankylosing spondylitis or in good health (not recorded which). Both conserved end residues are part of each CDR3. Fields, in order: V gene, J gene, clone size, D gene, CDR3 protein, CDR3 DNA. A D gene is named only where the DNA matches it firmly. Where a row states a size, it is once, few, many or the class of an expanded clone; other rows omit it.

TRBV7-6	TRBJ2-2	-	TRBD2	CASSLSGGASGELFF	TGTGCCAGCAGCTTAAGCGGGGGGGCCTCCGGGGAGCTGTTTTTT
TRBV18	TRBJ2-2	-	-	CASSPTTGSTGELFF	TGTGCCAGCTCACCCACCACAGGGTCCACCGGGGAGCTGTTTTTT
TRBV12-3/TRBV12-4	TRBJ2-7	few	-	CASRSTYEQYF	TGTGCCAGCAGGAGCACCTACGAGCAGTACTTC
TRBV30	TRBJ2-1	few	TRBD2	CAWSITSGGYNEQFF	TGTGCCTGGAGCATCACTAGCGGGGGCTACAATGAGCAGTTCTTC
TRBV29-1	TRBJ2-2	-	TRBD2	CSAALTSGRTGAGELFF	TGCAGCGCCGCCCTGACTAGCGGGAGGACGGGAGCCGGGGAGCTGTTTTTT
TRBV20-1	TRBJ2-2	-	-	CSARVGTTGELFF	TGCAGTGCTAGAGTAGGGACCACCGGGGAGCTGTTTTTT
TRBV3-1	TRBJ2-5	many	TRBD2	CASSYNIGTSGRYETQYF	TGTGCCAGCAGCTACAATATTGGGACTAGCGGGAGGTATGAGACCCAGTACTTC
TRBV6-6	TRBJ1-1	-	-	CASSTRQNGADTEAFF	TGTGCCAGCAGTACCCGACAAAACGGGGCCGACACTGAAGCTTTCTTT
TRBV2	TRBJ1-1	-	-	CASSDRKTEAFF	TGTGCCAGCAGTGACAGGAAGACTGAAGCTTTCTTT
TRBV6-2/TRBV6-3	TRBJ2-1	-	TRBD1	CASSMGQGVSNEQFF	TGTGCCAGCAGTATGGGACAGGGGGTTTCTAATGAGCAGTTCTTC
TRBV7-3	TRBJ1-6	few	-	CASSLTAGRNSPLHF	TGTGCCAGCAGCTTAACGGCAGGCAGAAATTCACCCCTCCACTTT
TRBV5-6	TRBJ2-5	-	-	CASRADNWDLGQTQYF	TGTGCCAGCAGGGCCGATAATTGGGATCTCGGACAGACCCAGTACTTC
TRBV12-3/TRBV12-4	TRBJ2-3	few	-	CASSLSGGSTDTQYF	TGTGCCAGCAGCCTCTCGGGCGGCAGCACAGATACGCAGTATTTT
TRBV7-3	TRBJ1-6	many	-	CASSLRGPFYNSPLHF	TGTGCCAGCAGCTTAAGGGGCCCGTTCTATAATTCACCCCTCCACTTT
TRBV20-1	TRBJ1-1	-	-	CSARDGHAAFF	TGCAGTGCTAGAGATGGGCACGCGGCTTTCTTT
TRBV4-3	TRBJ2-7	-	-	CASSQDRGQGPPYEQYF	TGCGCCAGCAGCCAAGATCGAGGGCAGGGGCCCCCCTACGAGCAGTACTTC
TRBV5-4	TRBJ2-2	many	-	CASSTRESGELFF	TGTGCCAGCAGCACCCGGGAATCCGGGGAGCTGTTTTTT
TRBV4-3	TRBJ1-2	-	-	CASSPGGYGYTF	TGCGCCAGCAGCCCGGGCGGCTATGGCTACACCTTC
TRBV25-1	TRBJ2-5	many	TRBD2	CASSEYGSGLVFQETQYF	TGTGCCAGCAGTGAATACGGGTCGGGACTAGTCTTCCAAGAGACCCAGTACTTC
TRBV20-1	TRBJ2-4	medium-sized	-	CSAGGQILAKNIQYF	TGCAGTGCTGGAGGACAGATCCTAGCCAAAAACATTCAGTACTTC
TRBV27	TRBJ2-7	many	TRBD1	CASSSTGGKWYEQYF	TGTGCCAGCAGTTCGACAGGGGGGAAGTGGTACGAGCAGTACTTC
TRBV5-5	TRBJ2-3	-	TRBD1	CASSFRGPGDTQYF	TGTGCCAGCAGCTTTAGGGGGCCTGGCGATACGCAGTATTTT
TRBV6-2/TRBV6-3	TRBJ2-7	-	-	CASSPVGEQYF	TGTGCCAGCAGCCCGGTGGGCGAGCAGTACTTC
TRBV29-1	TRBJ2-2	-	-	CSVAGIFANTGELFF	TGCAGCGTTGCTGGAATTTTCGCGAACACCGGGGAGCTGTTTTTT
TRBV7-2	TRBJ2-5	-	-	CASSPDPGETQYF	TGTGCCAGCAGCCCGGACCCGGGGGAGACCCAGTACTTC
TRBV25-1	TRBJ1-1	few	-	CASSEPVNTEAFF	TGTGCCAGCAGTGAACCCGTGAACACTGAAGCTTTCTTT